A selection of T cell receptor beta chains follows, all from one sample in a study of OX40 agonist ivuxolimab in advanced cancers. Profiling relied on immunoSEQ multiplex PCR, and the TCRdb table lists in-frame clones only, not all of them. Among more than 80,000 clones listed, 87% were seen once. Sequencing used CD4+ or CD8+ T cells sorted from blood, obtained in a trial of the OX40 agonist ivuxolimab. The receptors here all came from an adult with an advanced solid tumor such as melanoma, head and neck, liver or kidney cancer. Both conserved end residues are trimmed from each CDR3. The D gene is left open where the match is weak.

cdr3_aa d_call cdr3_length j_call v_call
AISGDRNTGELF NA 12 TRBJ2-2 TRBV10-3
ASKGQPGANVLT TRBD1 12 TRBJ2-6 TRBV5-1
ASSLTGRGNSPLH TRBD1 13 TRBJ1-6 TRBV27
ASSQDGRARSEAF NA 13 TRBJ1-1 TRBV4-1
ASSEAGAGGIYGYT TRBD1 14 TRBJ1-2 TRBV6-1
ASSPQRAGGTEAF TRBD1 13 TRBJ1-1 TRBV7-2
ASSQQGRDPYGYT NA 13 TRBJ1-2 TRBV4-1
ASSSYTDTQY NA 10 TRBJ2-3 TRBV7-2
ASSYRGQGNTEAF TRBD1 13 TRBJ1-1 TRBV6-5
ASSPWTSEKTQY TRBD2 12 TRBJ2-5 TRBV25-1
ASSLVHEQY NA 9 TRBJ2-7 TRBV7-3
AISEFNQNYGYT NA 12 TRBJ1-2 TRBV10-3
SVEAIAGGREQF NA 12 TRBJ2-1 TRBV29-1
ASTRELATGELF TRBD2 12 TRBJ2-2 TRBV6-5
ASSLGQPTYNEQF NA 13 TRBJ2-1 TRBV11-1
ASSLGRDYTEAF NA 12 TRBJ1-1 TRBV5-1
ASRTGTGHEKLF TRBD1 12 TRBJ1-4 TRBV7-2
ASSLRTSRFYNEQF NA 14 TRBJ2-1 TRBV7-2
ASSVRRDYEQY NA 11 TRBJ2-7 TRBV2
ASSELPSGSSDEQF TRBD2 14 TRBJ2-1 TRBV2
ATSLPGQPYGYT TRBD1 12 TRBJ1-2 TRBV15
ASTRDSPTDTQY NA 12 TRBJ2-3 TRBV9
ASRRGTDYEQY NA 11 TRBJ2-7 TRBV5-1
ATSGNGQETQY NA 11 TRBJ2-5 TRBV2
ASSLTFGGNNEQF TRBD2 13 TRBJ2-1 TRBV7-3
ASSPPDTLNTEAF NA 13 TRBJ1-1 TRBV18
ASSSFGLVDGYT NA 12 TRBJ1-2 TRBV11-2
ASRGGSSYNEQF TRBD2 12 TRBJ2-1 TRBV2
ASRTLGVGGTEAF NA 13 TRBJ1-1 TRBV6-1
ATSQGAITGELF TRBD1 12 TRBJ2-2 TRBV15
ASSLVIVEAGELF NA 13 TRBJ2-2 TRBV5-6
ASSPLDRDYGYT TRBD1 12 TRBJ1-2 TRBV4-1
ASSVVSGNTEAF NA 12 TRBJ1-1 TRBV9
ASGTGEGAGEQF TRBD1 12 TRBJ2-1 TRBV12-5
ASSSLPGQGETQY TRBD1 13 TRBJ2-5 TRBV5-1
ASSLPGNSNQPQH NA 13 TRBJ1-5 TRBV28
ASSLTLLQETQY NA 12 TRBJ2-5 TRBV11-2
ASSLAPAQNEQF NA 12 TRBJ2-1 TRBV11-2
ASSAKGQGVPYEQY TRBD1 14 TRBJ2-7 TRBV27
ASSTKGVHTEAF NA 12 TRBJ1-1 TRBV5-8
ASSLVAGANQETQY NA 14 TRBJ2-5 TRBV5-1